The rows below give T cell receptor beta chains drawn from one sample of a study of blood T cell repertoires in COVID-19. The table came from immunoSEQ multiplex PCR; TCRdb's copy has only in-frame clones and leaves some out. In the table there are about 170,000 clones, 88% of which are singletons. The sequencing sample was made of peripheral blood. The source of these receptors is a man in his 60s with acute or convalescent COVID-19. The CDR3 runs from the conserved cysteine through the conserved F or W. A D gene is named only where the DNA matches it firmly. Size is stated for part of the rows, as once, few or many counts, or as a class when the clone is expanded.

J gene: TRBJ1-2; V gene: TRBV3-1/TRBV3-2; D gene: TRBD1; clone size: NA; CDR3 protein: CASSQGLGQLIGGTYGYTF; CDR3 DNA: TGTGCCAGCAGCCAAGGTTTGGGACAGCTCATAGGGGGCACCTATGGCTACACCTTC
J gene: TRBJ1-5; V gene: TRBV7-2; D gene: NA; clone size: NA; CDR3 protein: CASSPPGVIGVQPQHF; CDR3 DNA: TGTGCCAGCAGCCCCCCGGGCGTGATAGGGGTGCAGCCCCAGCATTTT
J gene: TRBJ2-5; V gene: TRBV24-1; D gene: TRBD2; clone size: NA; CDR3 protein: CATSLGLAGETQYF; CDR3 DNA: TGTGCCACCAGCCTAGGACTAGCGGGAGAGACCCAGTACTTC
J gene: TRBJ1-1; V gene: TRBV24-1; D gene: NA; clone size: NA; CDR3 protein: CATPFLGRLGGTEAFF; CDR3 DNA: TGTGCCACCCCTTTTTTGGGACGGCTCGGAGGGACTGAAGCTTTCTTT
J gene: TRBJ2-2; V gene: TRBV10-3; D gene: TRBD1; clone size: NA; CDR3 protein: CAISVTGTENTGELFF; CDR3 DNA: TGTGCCATCAGTGTCACCGGGACAGAGAACACCGGGGAGCTGTTTTTT
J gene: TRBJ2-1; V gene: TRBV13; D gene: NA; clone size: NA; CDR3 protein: CASRGGNSYNEQFF; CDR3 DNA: TGTGCCAGCAGAGGAGGCAACTCCTACAATGAGCAGTTCTTC
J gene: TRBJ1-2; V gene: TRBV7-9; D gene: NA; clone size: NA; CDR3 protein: CASSLPTGFLGGYTF; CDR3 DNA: TGTGCCAGCAGCTTACCCACAGGCTTCTTAGGGGGCTACACCTTC
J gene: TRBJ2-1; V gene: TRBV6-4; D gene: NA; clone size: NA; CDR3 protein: CASSEILVHSNEQFF; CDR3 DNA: TGTGCCAGCAGTGAAATACTAGTGCACAGTAATGAGCAGTTCTTC
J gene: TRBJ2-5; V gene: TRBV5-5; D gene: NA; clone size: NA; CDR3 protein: CASSFWGDQETQYF; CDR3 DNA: TGTGCCAGCAGCTTTTGGGGAGACCAAGAGACCCAGTACTTC
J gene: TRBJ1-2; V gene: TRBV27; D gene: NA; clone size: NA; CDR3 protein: CASSPQRGEVYGYTF; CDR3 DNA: TGTGCCAGCAGTCCACAACGCGGAGAAGTCTATGGCTACACCTTC
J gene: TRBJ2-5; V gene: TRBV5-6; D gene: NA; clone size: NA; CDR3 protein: CASSLYRVETQYF; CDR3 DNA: TGTGCCAGCAGCTTATACAGGGTAGAGACCCAGTACTTC
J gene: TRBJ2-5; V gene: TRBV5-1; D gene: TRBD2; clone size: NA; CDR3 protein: CASSESPGGDQETQYF; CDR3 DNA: TGCGCCAGCAGCGAGAGTCCCGGGGGGGACCAAGAGACCCAGTACTTC
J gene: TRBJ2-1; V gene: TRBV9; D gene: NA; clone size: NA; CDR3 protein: CASSTSGPSYNEQFF; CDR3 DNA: TGTGCCAGCAGCACGAGCGGGCCCTCCTACAATGAGCAGTTCTTC
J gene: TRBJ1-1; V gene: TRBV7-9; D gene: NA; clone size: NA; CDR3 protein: CASSLVLGPNTEAFF; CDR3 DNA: TGTGCCAGCAGCTTAGTACTGGGCCCGAACACTGAAGCTTTCTTT
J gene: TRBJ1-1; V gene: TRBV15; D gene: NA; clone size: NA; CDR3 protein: CATSTGDMNTEAFF; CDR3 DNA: TGTGCCACCAGCACAGGGGACATGAACACTGAAGCTTTCTTT
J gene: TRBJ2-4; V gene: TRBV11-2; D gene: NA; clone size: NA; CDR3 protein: CASSLYTGPPKNIQYF; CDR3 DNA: TGTGCCAGCAGCCTCTATACAGGTCCCCCCAAAAACATTCAGTACTTC
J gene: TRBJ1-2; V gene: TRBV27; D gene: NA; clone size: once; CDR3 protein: CASSFQVGSYGYTF; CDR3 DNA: TGTGCCAGCAGTTTCCAGGTTGGGAGCTATGGCTACACCTTC
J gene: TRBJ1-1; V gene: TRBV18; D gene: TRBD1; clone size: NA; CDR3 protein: CASSPAGTGTEAFF; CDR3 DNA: TGTGCCAGCTCACCAGCCGGGACAGGGACTGAAGCTTTCTTT
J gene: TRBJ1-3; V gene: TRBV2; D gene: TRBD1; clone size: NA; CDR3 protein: CASSPRDRVSGNTIYF; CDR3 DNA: TGTGCCAGCAGTCCCCGGGACAGGGTCTCTGGAAACACCATATATTTT
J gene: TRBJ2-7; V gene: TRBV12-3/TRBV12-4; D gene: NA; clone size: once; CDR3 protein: CASSLTDYYEQYF; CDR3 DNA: TGTGCCAGCAGTTTAACAGACTACTACGAGCAGTACTTC
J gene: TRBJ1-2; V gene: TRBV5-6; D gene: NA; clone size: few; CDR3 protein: CASSLGTHGGYTF; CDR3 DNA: TGTGCCAGCAGCTTGGGAACCCACGGGGGCTACACCTTC
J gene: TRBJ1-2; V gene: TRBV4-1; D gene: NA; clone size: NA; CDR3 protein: CASSQERRYYGYTF; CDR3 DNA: TGCGCCAGCAGCCAAGAAAGGAGGTACTATGGCTACACCTTC
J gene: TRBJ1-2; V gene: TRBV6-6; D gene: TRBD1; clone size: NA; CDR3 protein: CASSYSTGAGYTF; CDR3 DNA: TGTGCCAGCAGTTACTCGACAGGGGCTGGCTACACCTTC
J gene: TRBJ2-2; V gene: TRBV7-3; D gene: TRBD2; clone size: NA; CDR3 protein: CASSPGTSHGELFF; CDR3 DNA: TGTGCCAGCAGCCCCGGGACTAGCCACGGGGAGCTGTTTTTT
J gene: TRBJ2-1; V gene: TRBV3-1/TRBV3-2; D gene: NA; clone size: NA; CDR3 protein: CASSQSRNEQFF; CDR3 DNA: TGTGCCAGCAGCCAAAGCAGGAATGAGCAGTTCTTC
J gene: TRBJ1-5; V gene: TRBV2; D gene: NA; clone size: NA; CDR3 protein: CASSEGGVQPQHF; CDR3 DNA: TGTGCCAGCAGTGAAGGAGGTGTTCAGCCCCAGCATTTT
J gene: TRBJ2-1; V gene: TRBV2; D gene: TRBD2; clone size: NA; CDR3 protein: CASSEGTSPGNEQFF; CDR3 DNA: TGTGCCAGCAGTGAGGGGACTAGTCCCGGCAATGAGCAGTTCTTC
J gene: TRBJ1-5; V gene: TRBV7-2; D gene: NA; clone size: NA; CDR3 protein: CASSGGTARDLPQHF; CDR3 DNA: TGTGCCAGCAGCGGGGGGACCGCCCGGGATCTGCCCCAGCATTTT
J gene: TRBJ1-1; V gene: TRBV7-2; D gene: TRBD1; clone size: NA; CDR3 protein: CASSLAGTGVTEAFF; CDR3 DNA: TGTGCCAGCAGCTTAGCGGGGACAGGGGTGACTGAAGCTTTCTTT
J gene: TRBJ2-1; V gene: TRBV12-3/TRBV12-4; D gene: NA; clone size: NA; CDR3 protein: CASGQSLVNEQFF; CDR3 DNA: TGTGCCAGCGGACAATCCTTAGTGAATGAGCAGTTCTTC
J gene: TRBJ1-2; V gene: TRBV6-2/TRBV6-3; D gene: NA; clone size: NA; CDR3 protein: CASSPGSSYGYTF; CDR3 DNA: TGTGCCAGCAGTCCAGGGTCTAGCTATGGCTACACCTTC
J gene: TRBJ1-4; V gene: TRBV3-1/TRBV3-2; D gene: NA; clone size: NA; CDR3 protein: CASSQRGQNEKLFF; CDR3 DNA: TGTGCCAGCAGCCAAAGAGGACAGAATGAAAAACTGTTTTTT
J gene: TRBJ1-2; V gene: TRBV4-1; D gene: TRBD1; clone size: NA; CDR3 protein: CASSQDTGQGSNYGYTF; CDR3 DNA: TGCGCCAGCAGCCAAGATACCGGACAGGGAAGTAACTATGGCTACACCTTC
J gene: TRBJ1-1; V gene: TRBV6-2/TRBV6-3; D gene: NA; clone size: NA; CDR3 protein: CASSKGTEAFF; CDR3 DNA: TGTGCCAGCAGTAAAGGGACAGAAGCTTTCTTT
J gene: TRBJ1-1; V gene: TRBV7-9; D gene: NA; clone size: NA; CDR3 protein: CASSLLYPPNTEAFF; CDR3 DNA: TGTGCCAGCAGCTTACTCTACCCTCCGAACACTGAAGCTTTCTTT
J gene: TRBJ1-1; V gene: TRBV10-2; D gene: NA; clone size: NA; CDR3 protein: CASSERRPGVTRMNTEAFF; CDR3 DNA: TGCGCCAGCAGTGAGCGGCGGCCCGGGGTCACTAGGATGAACACTGAAGCTTTCTTT
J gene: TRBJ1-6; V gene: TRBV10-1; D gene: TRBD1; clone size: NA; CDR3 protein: CASAGKTYRDRGRNSPLHF; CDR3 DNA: TGCGCCAGCGCAGGAAAAACTTACCGGGACAGGGGGCGAAATTCACCCCTCCACTTT
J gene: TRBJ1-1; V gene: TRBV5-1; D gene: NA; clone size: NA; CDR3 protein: CASSTPGNGGTEAFF; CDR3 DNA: TGCGCCAGCAGCACGCCAGGGAACGGTGGCACTGAAGCTTTCTTT
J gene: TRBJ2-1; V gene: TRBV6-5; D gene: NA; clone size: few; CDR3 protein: CASTMGLEQFF; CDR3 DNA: TGTGCCAGCACCATGGGACTTGAGCAGTTCTTC
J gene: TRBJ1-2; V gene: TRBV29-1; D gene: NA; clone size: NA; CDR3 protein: CSALQVNYGYTF; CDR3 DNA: TGCAGCGCTTTACAAGTTAACTATGGCTACACCTTC
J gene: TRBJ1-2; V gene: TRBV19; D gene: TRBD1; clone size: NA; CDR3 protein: CASSTGTGGYGYTF; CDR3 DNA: TGTGCCAGTAGTACCGGGACAGGGGGCTATGGCTACACCTTC
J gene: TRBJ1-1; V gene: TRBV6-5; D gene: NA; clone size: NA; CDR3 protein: CASIRMNTEAFF; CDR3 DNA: TGTGCCAGCATCAGGATGAACACTGAAGCTTTCTTT
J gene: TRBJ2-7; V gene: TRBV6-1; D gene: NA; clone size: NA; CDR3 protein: CASSEGQRTYEQYF; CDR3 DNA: TGTGCCAGCAGTGAAGGACAGAGAACCTACGAGCAGTACTTC
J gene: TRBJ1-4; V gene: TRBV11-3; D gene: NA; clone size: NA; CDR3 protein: CASSSRRVGPTNEKLFF; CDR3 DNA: TGTGCCAGCAGCTCGCGGCGGGTGGGCCCAACTAATGAAAAACTGTTTTTT
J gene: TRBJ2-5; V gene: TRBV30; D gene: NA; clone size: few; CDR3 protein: CAGGGGETQYF; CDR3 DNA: TGTGCCGGGGGCGGAGGCGAGACCCAGTACTTC
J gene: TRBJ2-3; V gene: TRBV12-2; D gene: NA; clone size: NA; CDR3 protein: CASRLVKREGPDTQYF; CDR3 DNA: TGTGCAAGTCGCTTAGTAAAGCGGGAGGGCCCAGATACGCAGTATTTT
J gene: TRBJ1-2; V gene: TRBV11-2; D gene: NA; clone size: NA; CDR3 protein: CASSRTYSYGYTF; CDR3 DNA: TGTGCCAGCAGCCGGACATATTCCTATGGCTACACCTTC
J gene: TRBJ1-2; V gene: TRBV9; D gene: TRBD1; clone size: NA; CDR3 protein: CASSGGTGADYTF; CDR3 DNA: TGTGCCAGCAGCGGGGGTACAGGGGCGGACTACACCTTC
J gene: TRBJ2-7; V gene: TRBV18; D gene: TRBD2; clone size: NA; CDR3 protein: CASSAGATYEQYF; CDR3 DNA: TGTGCCAGCTCAGCGGGAGCGACCTACGAGCAGTACTTC
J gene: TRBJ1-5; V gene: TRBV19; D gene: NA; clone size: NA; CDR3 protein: CASSILNRDTVSNQPQHF; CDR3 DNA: TGTGCCAGTAGTATTTTGAATCGGGACACGGTTAGCAATCAGCCCCAGCATTTT
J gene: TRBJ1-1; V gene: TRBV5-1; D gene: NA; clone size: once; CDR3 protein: CASSFNRDTEAFF; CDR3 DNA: TGCGCCAGCAGCTTCAACAGGGACACTGAAGCTTTCTTT
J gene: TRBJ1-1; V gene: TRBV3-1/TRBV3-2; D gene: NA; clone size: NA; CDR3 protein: CASSPIVGQLNTEAFF; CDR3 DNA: TGTGCCAGCAGCCCGATTGTCGGACAGCTGAACACTGAAGCTTTCTTT